This TCR beta chain emerged from a study of siplizumab effects on memory and regulatory T cells. CDR3 length equals 15 residues. CDR1 and CDR2 from the germline V gene are MDHEN and SYDVKM. Trimming cost V 3 bases and J 0 bases, with 9 bases left between them. Notes on the study in general: For siplizumab cultures, the suppressive function of their proliferating Tregs was not confirmed. Siplizumab gave mappable alloreactive CD4+ clones an average Treg-derived fraction of about 69%, against around 27% in controls. Apparently key alloresponse contributors, naive T cells also seemed more diverse than memory cells.

As regards this clone: Its target is unknown.

The study assayed 100,000 or so TCR templates per sample. Generated by immunoSEQ multiplex PCR, the TCRdb table keeps only in-frame clones and is missing some. Counted here are approximately 94,000 clones, more than 85% occurring once; the ten biggest clones make up approximately 0.15%. Input material: CD4+ T cells sorted from blood. This clonotype was sampled from a human donor in good health. This chain uses TRBV28 with TRBJ2-1; tentative D call: TRBD2 (6 bases). The CDR3 coding sequence is TGTGCCAGCAGTTTGTCGGGGGTCTCCTACAATGAGCAGTTCTTC. This gives the protein CASSLSGVSYNEQFF.